The rows below give T cell receptor beta chains drawn from one sample of a study of long-term antiretroviral therapy in people with HIV. The repertoire was sequenced with immunoSEQ multiplex PCR; TCRdb's copy has only in-frame clones and lacks some. Among 30,000 to 35,000 clones, about four fifths were seen once, and the ten largest hold approximately 3.7%. Specimen: unsorted PBMCs, collected 3 years after starting antiretroviral therapy. The receptors here all came from a man aged 45-60 years with HIV. CDR3s include the opening cysteine and the closing phenylalanine or tryptophan.

V,J,CDR3
TRBV29-1,TRBJ2-7,CSVGLGLSEQYF
TRBV27,TRBJ1-2,CASSLTGDYGYTF
TRBV11-2,TRBJ2-7,CASSRTPSGEQYF
TRBV7-8,TRBJ2-7,CASSLFRQVYEQYF
TRBV28,TRBJ1-3,CASRTQGTTSGNTIYF
TRBV7-9,TRBJ2-7,CASSPGSAYEQYF
TRBV5-4,TRBJ1-4,CASSPGQTTNEKLFF
TRBV28,TRBJ2-3,CASSTMLAESTDTQYF
TRBV4-2,TRBJ2-5,CASSPQARLRGGQETQYF
TRBV20-1,TRBJ1-2,CSATPGYGYTF
TRBV5-1,TRBJ1-4,CASSSRTDSLKLFF
TRBV5-4,TRBJ2-1,CASSSPGGDPRSFF
TRBV19,TRBJ2-5,CASSNILAKPGETQYF
TRBV7-2,TRBJ1-4,CASSGQGPGPNEKLFF
TRBV27,TRBJ1-2,CASSSTSYYGYTF
TRBV28,TRBJ1-1,CASSSPGQREAFF
TRBV7-6,TRBJ2-3,CASSQGQGTDTQYF
TRBV6-6,TRBJ2-3,CASSYKTGYTDTQYF
TRBV7-2,TRBJ2-5,CASSYAGGPTQTQYF
TRBV7-9,TRBJ2-3,CASSLLMGGSTGDTQYF
TRBV7-3,TRBJ2-3,CASSSGSSTDTQYF
TRBV7-9,TRBJ2-7,CASSPGQGSRYEQYF
TRBV7-9,TRBJ2-1,CASSPTGQGIFYNEQFF
TRBV19,TRBJ1-3,CASSIGLNSGNTIYF
TRBV29-1,TRBJ2-7,CSVEGSFGLAGAYEQYF